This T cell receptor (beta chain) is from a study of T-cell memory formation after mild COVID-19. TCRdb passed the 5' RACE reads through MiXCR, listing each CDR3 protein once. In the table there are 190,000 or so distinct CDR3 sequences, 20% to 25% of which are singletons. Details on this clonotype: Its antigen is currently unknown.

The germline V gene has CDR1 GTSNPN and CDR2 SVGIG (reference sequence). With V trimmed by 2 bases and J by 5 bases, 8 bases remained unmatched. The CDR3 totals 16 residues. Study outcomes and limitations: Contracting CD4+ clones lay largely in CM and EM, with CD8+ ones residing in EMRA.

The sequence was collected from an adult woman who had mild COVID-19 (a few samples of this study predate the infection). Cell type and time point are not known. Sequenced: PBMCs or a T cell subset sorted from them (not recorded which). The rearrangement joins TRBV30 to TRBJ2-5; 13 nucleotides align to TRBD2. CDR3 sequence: CAWSKKGLAGRETQYF. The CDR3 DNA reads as TGTGCCTGGAGTAAGAAGGGACTAGCGGGAAGGGAGACCCAGTACTTC. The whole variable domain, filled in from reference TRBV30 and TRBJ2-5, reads SQTIHQWPATLVQPVGSPLSLECTVEGTSNPNLYWYRQAAGRGLQLLFYSVGIGQISSEVPQNLSASRPQDRQFILSSKKLLLSDSGFYLCAWSKKGLAGRETQYFGPGTRLLVL.